This T cell receptor (beta chain) emerged from a study of blood T cells in healthy people across ages. Combining a sample-barcoded 5' primer with a J-beta primer mix, a second PCR ran for roughly 7 to 11 cycles. Each cDNA was tagged by a template-switch adaptor containing 12 random nucleotides. Each CDR3 protein gets one entry after TCRdb re-called the 5' RACE reads with MiXCR. The sample consists of some 800,000 distinct CDR3 sequences, more than 20% of them appearing once. The ends lost 5 bases at V and 7 bases at J; junction bases unmatched: 8. Germline V CDR1 and CDR2: MDHEN, SYDVKM. The CDR3 has 14 amino acids. This sample was also put to use in a study of T cells of mothers and their children. That work adds: Three healthy Caucasian mothers, along with their six children, served as the donors.

The sample comprised blood. The V call is TRBV28, the J call TRBJ2-1; 7 bases fit TRBD2. The receptor was derived from a boy aged 10-17 years in good health. The CDR3 DNA is TGTGCCAGCAGTGCGGGAGTAGTTAGGAATGAGCAGTTCTTC. Translation gives CASSAGVVRNEQFF.